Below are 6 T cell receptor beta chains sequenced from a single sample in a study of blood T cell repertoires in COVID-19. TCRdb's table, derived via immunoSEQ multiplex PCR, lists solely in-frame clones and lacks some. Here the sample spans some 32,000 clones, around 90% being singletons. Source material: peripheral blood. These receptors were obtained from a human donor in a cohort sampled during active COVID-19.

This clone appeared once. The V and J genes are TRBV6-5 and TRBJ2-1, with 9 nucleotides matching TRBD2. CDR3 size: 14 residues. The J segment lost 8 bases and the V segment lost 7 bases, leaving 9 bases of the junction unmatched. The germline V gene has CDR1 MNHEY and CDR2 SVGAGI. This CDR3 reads CASNKAGGPYEQFF. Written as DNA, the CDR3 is TGTGCCAGCAATAAGGCGGGGGGGCCATATGAGCAGTTCTTC.

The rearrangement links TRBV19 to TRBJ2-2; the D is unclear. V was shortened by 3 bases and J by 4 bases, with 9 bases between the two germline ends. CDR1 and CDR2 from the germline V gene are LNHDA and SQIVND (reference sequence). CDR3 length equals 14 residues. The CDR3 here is CASSIRAGTGELFF. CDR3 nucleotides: TGTGCCAGTAGTATTCGAGCCGGCACCGGGGAGCTGTTTTTT. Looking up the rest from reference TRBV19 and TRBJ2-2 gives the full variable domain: DGGITQSPKYLFRKEGQNVTLSCEQNLNHDAMYWYRQDPGQGLRLIYYSQIVNDFQKGDIAEGYSVSREKKESFPLTVTSAQKNPTAFYLCASSIRAGTGELFFGEGSRLTVL.

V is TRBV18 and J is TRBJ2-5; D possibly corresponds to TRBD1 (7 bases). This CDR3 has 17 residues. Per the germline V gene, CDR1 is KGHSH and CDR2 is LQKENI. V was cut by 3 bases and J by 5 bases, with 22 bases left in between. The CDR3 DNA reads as TGTGCCAGCTCACCCCGCGGGGCAGGGGGTGCCCTCGAGACCCAGTACTTC. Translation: CASSPRGAGGALETQYF.

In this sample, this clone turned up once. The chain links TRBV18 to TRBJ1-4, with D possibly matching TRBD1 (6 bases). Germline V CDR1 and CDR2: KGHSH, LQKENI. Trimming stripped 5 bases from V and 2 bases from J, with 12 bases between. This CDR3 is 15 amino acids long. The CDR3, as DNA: TGTGCCAGCTCAGCTACAGGGCCCACTAATGAAAAACTGTTTTTT. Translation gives CASSATGPTNEKLFF.

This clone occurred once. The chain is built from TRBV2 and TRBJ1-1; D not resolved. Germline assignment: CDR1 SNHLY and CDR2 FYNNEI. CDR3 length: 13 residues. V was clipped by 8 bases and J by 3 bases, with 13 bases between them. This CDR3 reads CASLPRDYTEAFF. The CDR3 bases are TGTGCCAGCCTTCCGAGAGATTACACTGAAGCTTTCTTT.

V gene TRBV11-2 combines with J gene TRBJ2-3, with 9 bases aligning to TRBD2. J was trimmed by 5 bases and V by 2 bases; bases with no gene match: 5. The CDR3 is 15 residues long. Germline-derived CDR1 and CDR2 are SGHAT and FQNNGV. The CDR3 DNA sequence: TGTGCCAGCAGCTTATCGGCGGGGGGGGTAGATACGCAGTATTTT. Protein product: CASSLSAGGVDTQYF.